The sequence of this T cell receptor beta chain was determined in a study of T cells in Graves' hyperthyroidism and ophthalmopathy. Overall study findings and caveats: Researchers found most expanded thyroid clonotypes above 0.001 in blood as well.

This clonotype was counted only a few times. Its antigen is as yet unknown. It was RNA transcripts that yielded the amplified TCR beta CDR3 regions. TCR CDR3 regions were first amplified by RT-PCR with HTBI primers. TCRdb analysed the multiplex PCR reads with MiXCR anew, one entry per CDR3 protein. The table records under 550,000 distinct CDR3 sequences, about 20% of them present only once. From germline, CDR1 is MDHEN and CDR2 SYDVKM. CDR3 length: 19 amino acids. Trimming took off 1 base at V and 0 bases at J, with 19 bases between the two ends. This TCR came from a man aged 40-49 years with Graves' ophthalmopathy. The source material was blood. The chain combines TRBV28 with TRBJ1-5, with TRBD1 as a possible D gene (5 bases). CDR3 bases: TGTGCCAGCAGTTTATTGCGGGGGTGGGGATCCTTTAGCAATCAGCCCCAGCATTTT. Translated: CASSLLRGWGSFSNQPQHF.